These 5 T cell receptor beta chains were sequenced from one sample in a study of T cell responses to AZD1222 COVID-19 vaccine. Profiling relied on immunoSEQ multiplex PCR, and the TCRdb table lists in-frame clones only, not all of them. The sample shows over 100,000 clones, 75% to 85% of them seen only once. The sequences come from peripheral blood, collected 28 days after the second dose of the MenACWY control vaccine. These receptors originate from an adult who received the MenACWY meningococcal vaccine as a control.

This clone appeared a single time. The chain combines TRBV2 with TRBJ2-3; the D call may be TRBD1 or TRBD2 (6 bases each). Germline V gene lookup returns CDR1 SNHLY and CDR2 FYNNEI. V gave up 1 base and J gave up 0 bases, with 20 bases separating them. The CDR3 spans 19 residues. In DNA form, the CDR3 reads TGTGCCAGCAGTGAAGAGGTTGAGGGGGACGGGGGTAGCACAGATACGCAGTATTTT. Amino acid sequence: CASSEEVEGDGGSTDTQYF.

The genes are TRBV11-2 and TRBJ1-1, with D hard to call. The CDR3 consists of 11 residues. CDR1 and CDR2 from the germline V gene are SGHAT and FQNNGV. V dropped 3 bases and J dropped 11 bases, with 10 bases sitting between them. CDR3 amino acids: CASSFIAGAFF. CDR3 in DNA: TGTGCCAGCAGCTTCATAGCGGGGGCTTTCTTT.

Here the CDR3 DNA reads TGCGCCAGCAGCCCCCGGACGGTCGGGGGCTACACCTTC. Translated, it gives CASSPRTVGGYTF. This chain connects TRBV5-1 to TRBJ1-2, with D uncertain. CDR1 is SGHRS and CDR2 is YFSETQ in the germline V gene. The V and J ends lost 4 bases and 8 bases respectively, with 15 bases between them. CDR3 length: 13 residues.

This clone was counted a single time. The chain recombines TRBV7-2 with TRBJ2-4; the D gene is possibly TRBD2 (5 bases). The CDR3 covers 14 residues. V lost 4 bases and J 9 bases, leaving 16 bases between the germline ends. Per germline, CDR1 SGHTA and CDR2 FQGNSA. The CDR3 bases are TGTGCCAGCAGCTCCCCCTCCGGGAAAGGCATTCAGTACTTC. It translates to CASSSPSGKGIQYF.

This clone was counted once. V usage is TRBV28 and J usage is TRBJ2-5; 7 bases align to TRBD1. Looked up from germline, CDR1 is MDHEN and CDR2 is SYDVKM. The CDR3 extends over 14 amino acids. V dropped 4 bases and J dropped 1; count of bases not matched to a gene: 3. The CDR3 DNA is TGTGCCAGCAGTTCCCGGACAGGCCAAGAGACCCAGTACTTC. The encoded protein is CASSSRTGQETQYF.